The clone carrying this TCR beta chain was observed a single time. The junction and the germline gene differ at one end; a read error may be behind it. The germline V gene encodes CDR1 MGHRA and CDR2 YSYEKL. This CDR3 is 15 amino acids long. TCRdb reprocessed the PCR reads via MiXCR and lists one record per CDR3 protein. The table has around 15,000 distinct CDR3 sequences, around 30% seen once. The data stem from a study of regulatory and conventional T cells in breast cancer. The specimen sequenced was conventional T cells from blood. V and J are TRBV4-1 and TRBJ1-6; D is ambiguous. The receptor comes from a female donor in good health. CDR3: CANSPRTTANSPLHF. CDR3 coding DNA: TGCGCCAACAGCCCCCGGACGACCGCGAATTCACCCCTCCACTTT.